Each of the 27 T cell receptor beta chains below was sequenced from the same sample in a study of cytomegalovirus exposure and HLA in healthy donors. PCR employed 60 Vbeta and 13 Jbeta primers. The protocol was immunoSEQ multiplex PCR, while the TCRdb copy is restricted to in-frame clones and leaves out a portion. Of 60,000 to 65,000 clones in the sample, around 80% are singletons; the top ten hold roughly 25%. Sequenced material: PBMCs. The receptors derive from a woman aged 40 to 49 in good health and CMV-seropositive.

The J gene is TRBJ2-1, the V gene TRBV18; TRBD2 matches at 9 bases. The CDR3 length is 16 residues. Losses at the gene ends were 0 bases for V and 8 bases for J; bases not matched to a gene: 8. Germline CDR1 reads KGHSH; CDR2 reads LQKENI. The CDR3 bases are TGTGCCAGCTCACCACCCTCCAGCGGGGGGCGGGATGAGCAGTTCTTC. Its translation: CASSPPSSGGRDEQFF.

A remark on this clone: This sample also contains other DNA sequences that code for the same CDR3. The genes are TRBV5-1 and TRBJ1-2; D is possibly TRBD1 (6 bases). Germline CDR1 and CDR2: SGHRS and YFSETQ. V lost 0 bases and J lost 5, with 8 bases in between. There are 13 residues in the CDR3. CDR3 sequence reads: CASSLGGQYGYTF. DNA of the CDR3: TGCGCCAGCAGCTTGGGTGGACAGTATGGCTACACCTTC.

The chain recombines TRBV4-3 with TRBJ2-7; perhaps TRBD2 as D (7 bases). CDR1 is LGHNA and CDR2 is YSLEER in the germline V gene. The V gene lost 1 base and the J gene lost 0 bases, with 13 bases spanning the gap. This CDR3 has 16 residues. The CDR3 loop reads CASSQVGGGSSYEQYF. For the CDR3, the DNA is TGCGCCAGCAGCCAAGTGGGGGGCGGGAGCTCCTACGAGCAGTACTTC.

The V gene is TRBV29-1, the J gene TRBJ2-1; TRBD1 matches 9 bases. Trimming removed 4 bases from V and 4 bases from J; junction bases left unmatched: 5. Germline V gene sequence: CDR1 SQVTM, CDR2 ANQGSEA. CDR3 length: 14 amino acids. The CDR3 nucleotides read TGCAGCGTTGGGGTGACAGGGGGTTACAATGAGCAGTTCTTC. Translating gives CSVGVTGGYNEQFF.

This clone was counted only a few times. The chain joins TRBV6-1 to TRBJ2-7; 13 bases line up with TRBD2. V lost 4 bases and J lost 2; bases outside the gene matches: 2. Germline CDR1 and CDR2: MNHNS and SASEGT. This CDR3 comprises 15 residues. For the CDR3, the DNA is TGTGCCAGCAGTGTTACTAGCGGGGGGGCCTACGAGCAGTACTTC. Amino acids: CASSVTSGGAYEQYF.

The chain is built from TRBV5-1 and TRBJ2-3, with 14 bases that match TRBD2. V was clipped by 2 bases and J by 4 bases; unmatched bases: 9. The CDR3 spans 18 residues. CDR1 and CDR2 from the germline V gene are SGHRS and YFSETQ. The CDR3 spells CASSLDGLAGGGADTQYF. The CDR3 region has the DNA TGCGCCAGCAGCTTAGACGGACTAGCGGGGGGAGGGGCAGATACGCAGTATTTT.

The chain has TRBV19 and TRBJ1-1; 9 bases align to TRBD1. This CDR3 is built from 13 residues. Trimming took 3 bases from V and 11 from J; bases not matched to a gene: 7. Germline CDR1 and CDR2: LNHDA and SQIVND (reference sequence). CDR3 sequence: CASSITGGSGAFF. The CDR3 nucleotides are TGTGCCAGTAGTATTACAGGGGGCTCGGGGGCTTTCTTT. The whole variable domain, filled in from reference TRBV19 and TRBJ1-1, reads DGGITQSPKYLFRKEGQNVTLSCEQNLNHDAMYWYRQDPGQGLRLIYYSQIVNDFQKGDIAEGYSVSREKKESFPLTVTSAQKNPTAFYLCASSITGGSGAFFGQGTRLTVV.

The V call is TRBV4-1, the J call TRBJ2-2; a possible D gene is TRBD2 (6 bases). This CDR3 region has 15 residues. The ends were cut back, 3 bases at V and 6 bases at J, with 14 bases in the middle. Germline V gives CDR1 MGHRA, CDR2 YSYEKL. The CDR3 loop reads CASSHTGTQAGELFF. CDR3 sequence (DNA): TGCGCCAGCAGCCATACCGGGACTCAGGCCGGGGAGCTGTTTTTT.

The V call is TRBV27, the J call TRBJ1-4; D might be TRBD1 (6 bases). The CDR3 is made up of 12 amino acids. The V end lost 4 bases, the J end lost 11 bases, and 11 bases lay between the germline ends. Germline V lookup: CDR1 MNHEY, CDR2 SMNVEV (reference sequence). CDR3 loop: CASSYRDGKLFF. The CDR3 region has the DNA TGTGCCAGCAGTTACAGGGACGGGAAACTGTTTTTT.

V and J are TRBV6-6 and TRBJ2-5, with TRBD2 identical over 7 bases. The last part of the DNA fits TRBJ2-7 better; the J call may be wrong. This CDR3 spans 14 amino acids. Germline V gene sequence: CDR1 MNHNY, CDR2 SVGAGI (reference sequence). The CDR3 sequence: CASSYGRDSYEQYF. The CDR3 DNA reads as TGTGCCAGCAGTTACGGGAGGGACTCCTACGAGCAGTACTTC.

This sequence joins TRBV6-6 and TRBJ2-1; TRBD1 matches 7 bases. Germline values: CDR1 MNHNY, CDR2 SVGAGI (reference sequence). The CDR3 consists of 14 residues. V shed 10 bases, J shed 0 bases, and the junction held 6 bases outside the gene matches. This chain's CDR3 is CATTGVGSYNEQFF. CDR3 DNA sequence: TGTGCCACTACAGGGGTGGGCTCCTACAATGAGCAGTTCTTC.

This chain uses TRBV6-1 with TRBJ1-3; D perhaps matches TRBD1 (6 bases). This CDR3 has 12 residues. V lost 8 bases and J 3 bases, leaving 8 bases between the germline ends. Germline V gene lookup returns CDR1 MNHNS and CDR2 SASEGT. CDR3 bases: TGTGCCAGCCAGGACAGTGGAAACACCATATATTTT. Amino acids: CASQDSGNTIYF.

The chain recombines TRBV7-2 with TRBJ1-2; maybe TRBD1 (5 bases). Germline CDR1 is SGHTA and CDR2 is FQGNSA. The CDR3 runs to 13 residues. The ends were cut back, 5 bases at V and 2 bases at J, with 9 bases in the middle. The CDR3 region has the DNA TGTGCCAGCAGCCCACAGGTCAACTATGGCTACACCTTC. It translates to CASSPQVNYGYTF.

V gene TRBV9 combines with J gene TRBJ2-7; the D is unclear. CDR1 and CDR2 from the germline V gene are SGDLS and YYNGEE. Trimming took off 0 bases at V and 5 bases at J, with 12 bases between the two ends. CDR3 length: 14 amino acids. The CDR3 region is CASSVDSNQHEQYF. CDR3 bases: TGTGCCAGCAGCGTAGACAGCAACCAACACGAGCAGTACTTC.

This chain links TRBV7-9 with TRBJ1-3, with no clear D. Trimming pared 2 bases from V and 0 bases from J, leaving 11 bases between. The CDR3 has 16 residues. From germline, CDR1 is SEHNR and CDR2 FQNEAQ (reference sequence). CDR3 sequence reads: CASSLRRGASGNTIYF. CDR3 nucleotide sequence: TGTGCCAGCAGCTTACGCCGGGGAGCCTCTGGAAACACCATATATTTT.

DNA of the CDR3: TGCGCCAGCAGCCGAGGGGACTCCAACTTCTACGAGCAGTACTTC. Its protein product is CASSRGDSNFYEQYF. V usage is TRBV5-1 and J usage is TRBJ2-7, with a tentative D call TRBD2 (6 bases). Germline CDR1 reads SGHRS; CDR2 reads YFSETQ. This CDR3 is built from 15 residues. The V gene lost 4 bases and the J gene lost 3 bases, with 17 bases spanning the gap.

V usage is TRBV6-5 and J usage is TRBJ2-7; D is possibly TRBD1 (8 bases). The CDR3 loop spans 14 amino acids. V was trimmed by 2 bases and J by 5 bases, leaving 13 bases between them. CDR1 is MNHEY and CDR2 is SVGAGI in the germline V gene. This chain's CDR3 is CASSYRTGRDEQYF. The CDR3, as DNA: TGTGCCAGCAGTTACAGGACAGGGAGGGACGAGCAGTACTTC.

CDR3 bases: TGTGCCAGCAGCTTGGCGACAGGGGGTAACTATGGCTACACCTTC. Translation gives CASSLATGGNYGYTF. The gene calls are TRBV7-9 and TRBJ1-2; TRBD1 agrees at 9 bases. The CDR3 loop spans 15 amino acids. The J segment lost 1 base and the V segment lost 3 bases, leaving 3 bases of the junction unmatched. Germline loops: CDR1 SEHNR, CDR2 FQNEAQ (reference sequence).

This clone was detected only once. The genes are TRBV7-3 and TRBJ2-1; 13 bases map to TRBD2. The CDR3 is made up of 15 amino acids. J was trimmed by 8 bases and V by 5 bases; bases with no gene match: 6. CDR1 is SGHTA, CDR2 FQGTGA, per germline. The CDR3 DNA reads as TGTGCCAGCAGCGAACTCGGACTAGCGGGGGATGAGCAGTTCTTC. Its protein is CASSELGLAGDEQFF. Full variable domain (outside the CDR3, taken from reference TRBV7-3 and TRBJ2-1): GAGVSQTPSNKVTEKGKYVELRCDPISGHTALYWYRQSLGQGPEFLIYFQGTGAADDSGLPNDRFFAVRPEGSVSTLKIQRTERGDSAVYLCASSELGLAGDEQFFGPGTRLTVL.

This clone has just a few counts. The CDR3 protein is CASSLQGETKAFF. The CDR3 nucleotides read TGTGCCAGCTCGCTACAGGGGGAGACTAAAGCTTTCTTT. The gene calls are TRBV18 and TRBJ1-1; 8 bases map to TRBD1. With 6 bases clipped from V and 9 bases from J, the junction kept 9 bases outside the gene matches. Germline-derived CDR1 and CDR2 are KGHSH and LQKENI. The CDR3 contains 13 residues.

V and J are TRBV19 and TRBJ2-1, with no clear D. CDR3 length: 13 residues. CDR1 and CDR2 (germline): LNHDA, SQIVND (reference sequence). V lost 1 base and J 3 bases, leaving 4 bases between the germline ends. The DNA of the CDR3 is TGTGCCAGTAGTATAGCGGTCTACAATGAGCAGTTCTTC. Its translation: CASSIAVYNEQFF.

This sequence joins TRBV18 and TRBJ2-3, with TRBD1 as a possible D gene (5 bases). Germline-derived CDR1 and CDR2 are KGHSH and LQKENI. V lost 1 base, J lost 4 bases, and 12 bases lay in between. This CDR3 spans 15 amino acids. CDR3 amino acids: CASSPQGPGADTQYF. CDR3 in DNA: TGTGCCAGCTCACCACAGGGGCCTGGGGCAGATACGCAGTATTTT. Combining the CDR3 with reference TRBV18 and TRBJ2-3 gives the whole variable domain NAGVMQNPRHLVRRRGQEARLRCSPMKGHSHVYWYRQLPEEGLKFMVYLQKENIIDESGMPKERFSAEFPKEGPSILRIQQVVRGDSAAYFCASSPQGPGADTQYFGPGTRLTVL.

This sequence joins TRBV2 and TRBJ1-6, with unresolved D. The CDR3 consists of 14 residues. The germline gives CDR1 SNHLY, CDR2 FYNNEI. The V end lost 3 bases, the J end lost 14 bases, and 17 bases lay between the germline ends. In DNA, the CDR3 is TGTGCCAGCAGTGACACGGGAGGCGCCTGGGCCCTCCACTTT. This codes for CASSDTGGAWALHF.

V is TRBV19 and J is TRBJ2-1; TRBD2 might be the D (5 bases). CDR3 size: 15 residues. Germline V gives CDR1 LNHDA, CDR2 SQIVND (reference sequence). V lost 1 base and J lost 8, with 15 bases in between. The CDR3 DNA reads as TGTGCCAGTAGTATAGCGGGAAATGGTGATCATGAGCAGTTCTTC. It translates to CASSIAGNGDHEQFF.

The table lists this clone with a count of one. The CDR3 DNA follows: TGCGCCAGCAGTGATAGTGGGGGGGCCGAAGATACGCAGTATTTT. Amino acid sequence: CASSDSGGAEDTQYF. J is TRBJ2-3 and V is TRBV10-1, with D perhaps matching TRBD2 (7 bases). Germline-derived CDR1 and CDR2 are WNHNN and SYGVQD (reference sequence). V was shortened by 3 bases and J by 5 bases, with 15 bases between the two germline ends. CDR3 size: 15 residues.

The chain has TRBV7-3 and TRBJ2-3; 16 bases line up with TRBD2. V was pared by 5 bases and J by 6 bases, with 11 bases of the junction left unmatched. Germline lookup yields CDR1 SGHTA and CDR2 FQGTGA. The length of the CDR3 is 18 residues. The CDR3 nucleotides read TGTGCCAGCAGCCCCACCGGGACTAGCGGGGGGGCTGCGGATACGCAGTATTTT. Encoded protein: CASSPTGTSGGAADTQYF.

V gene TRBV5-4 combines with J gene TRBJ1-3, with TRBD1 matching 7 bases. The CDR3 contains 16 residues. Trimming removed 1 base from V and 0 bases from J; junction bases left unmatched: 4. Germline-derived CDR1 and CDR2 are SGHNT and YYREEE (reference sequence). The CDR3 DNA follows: TGTGCCAGCAGCTTGCCGACAGGGTCCTCTGGAAACACCATATATTTT. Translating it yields CASSLPTGSSGNTIYF.